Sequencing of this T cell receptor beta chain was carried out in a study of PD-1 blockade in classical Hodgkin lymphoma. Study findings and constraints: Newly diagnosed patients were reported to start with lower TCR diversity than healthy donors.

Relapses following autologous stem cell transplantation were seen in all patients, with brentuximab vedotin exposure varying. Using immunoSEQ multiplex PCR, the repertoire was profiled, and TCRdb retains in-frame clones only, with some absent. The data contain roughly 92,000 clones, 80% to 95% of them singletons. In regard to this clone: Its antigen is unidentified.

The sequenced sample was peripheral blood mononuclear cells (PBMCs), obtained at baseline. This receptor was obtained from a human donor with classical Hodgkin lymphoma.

The CDR3 sequence is CASSYFREGNNEQFF. DNA for the CDR3: TGTGCCAGCAGTTACTTCCGGGAGGGTAATAATGAGCAGTTCTTC. The V call is TRBV6-5, the J call TRBJ2-1, with 8 bases lining up with TRBD2. This CDR3 has 15 residues. After removal of 1 base from V and 7 bases from J, the junction contained 6 bases not matched to a gene. Germline V gene sequence: CDR1 MNHEY, CDR2 SVGAGI.